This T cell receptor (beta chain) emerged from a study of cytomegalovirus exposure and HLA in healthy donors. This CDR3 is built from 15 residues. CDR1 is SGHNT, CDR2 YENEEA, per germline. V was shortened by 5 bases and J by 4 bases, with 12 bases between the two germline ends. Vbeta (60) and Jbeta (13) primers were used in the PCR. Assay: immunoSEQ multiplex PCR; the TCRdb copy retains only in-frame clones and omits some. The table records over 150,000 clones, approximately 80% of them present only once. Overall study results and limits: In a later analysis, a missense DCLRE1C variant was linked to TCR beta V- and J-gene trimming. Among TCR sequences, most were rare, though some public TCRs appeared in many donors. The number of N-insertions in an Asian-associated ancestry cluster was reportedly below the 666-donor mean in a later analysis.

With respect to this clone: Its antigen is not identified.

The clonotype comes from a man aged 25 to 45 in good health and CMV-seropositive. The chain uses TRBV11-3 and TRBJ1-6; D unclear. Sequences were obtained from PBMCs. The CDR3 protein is CASSREGKYNSPLHF. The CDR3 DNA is TGTGCCAGCAGCAGGGAGGGAAAATATAATTCACCCCTCCACTTT.